This TCR beta chain is from a study of blood T cells in healthy people across ages. Extraction of total RNA produced a minimum of 5 micrograms from each sample. Points on this clonotype: One end of the junction fails to match germline, which may point to a read error.

A second PCR, run for about 7 to 11 cycles, used a sample-barcoded 5' primer plus a J-beta primer mix. The template-switch adaptor was a 5' adaptor with 12 random nucleotides. It tagged each cDNA molecule. TCRdb re-analysed the 5' RACE reads in MiXCR, keeping a single row per CDR3 protein. The sample lists about 1.8 million distinct CDR3 sequences, 49% occurring once. Germline CDR1 reads SSHAT; CDR2 reads FNYEAQ (reference sequence). This CDR3 region has 15 residues. The clonotype originates from a woman in her 40s in good health. The J gene is TRBJ2-5, the V gene TRBV7-7; D is possibly TRBD1 or TRBD2 (6 bases each). The DNA end is a closer match to TRBJ2-7, so the J assignment may be wrong. Material for sequencing was blood. The CDR3: CASSLGAGEDYEQYF. CDR3 nucleotide sequence: TGTGCTAGCAGCTTAGGGGCAGGGGAGGACTACGAGCAGTACTTC.